These 31 T cell receptor beta chains were all obtained from the same sample, sequenced in a study of blood T cell repertoires in COVID-19. TCRdb's table, derived via immunoSEQ multiplex PCR, lists solely in-frame clones and lacks some. The sample lists roughly 380,000 clones; 89% were seen once. The source material was peripheral blood. The receptors were sampled from a woman in her sixties with COVID-19, enrolled during active disease.

This chain links TRBV9 with TRBJ2-1; 9 bases align to TRBD2. Germline V CDR1 and CDR2: SGDLS, YYNGEE. J gave up 7 bases and V 0 bases, and 11 bases lay outside the gene matches. CDR3 length equals 17 residues. The CDR3 here is CASSVVAAGGLVNEQFF. The CDR3 nucleotides read TGTGCCAGCAGCGTAGTGGCGGCGGGGGGGCTTGTGAATGAGCAGTTCTTC.

The chain uses TRBV2 and TRBJ1-2; 7 bases align to TRBD1. This CDR3 is 14 amino acids long. Germline V gene sequence: CDR1 SNHLY, CDR2 FYNNEI. Losses at the gene ends were 5 bases for V and 5 bases for J; bases not matched to a gene: 8. CDR3 nucleotide sequence: TGTGCCAGCAGTCAGGGGGTCTCAGGGTATGGCTACACCTTC. Translating gives CASSQGVSGYGYTF.

This clone has more than one count but fewer than ten. This chain joins TRBV28 and TRBJ1-2; no reliable D call. V gave up 10 bases and J gave up 2 bases, with 26 bases separating them. The CDR3 loop spans 17 amino acids. Germline values: CDR1 MDHEN, CDR2 SYDVKM. CDR3 coding DNA: TGTGCCATCAACCACGAAGGGAGGGCGCTAGGGAACTATGGCTACACCTTC. Encoded protein: CAINHEGRALGNYGYTF.

The rearrangement joins TRBV5-4 to TRBJ1-2; D possibly corresponds to TRBD1 (5 bases). CDR3 length: 15 amino acids. Germline V gives CDR1 SGHNT, CDR2 YYREEE (reference sequence). V lost 0 bases and J lost 3, with 12 bases in between. The CDR3 protein is CASSLGAGLDYGYTF. The CDR3 nucleotides are TGTGCCAGCAGCTTGGGTGCAGGGTTGGACTATGGCTACACCTTC. Combining the CDR3 with reference TRBV5-4 and TRBJ1-2 gives the whole variable domain ETGVTQSPTHLIKTRGQQVTLRCSSQSGHNTVSWYQQALGQGPQFIFQYYREEENGRGNFPPRFSGLQFPNYSSELNVNALELDDSALYLCASSLGAGLDYGYTFGSGTRLTVV.

The rearrangement links TRBV11-2 to TRBJ1-2; D is possibly TRBD1 (5 bases). CDR1 and CDR2 from the germline V gene are SGHAT and FQNNGV. This CDR3 has 15 residues. Trimming removed 5 bases at V and 4 bases at J, with 17 bases between. The CDR3 DNA follows: TGTGCCAGCAGCCTTCAGGCCTCGACAGTCTATGGCTACACCTTC. It translates to CASSLQASTVYGYTF.

The chain carries TRBV2 and TRBJ1-3; TRBD1 matches at 7 bases. Germline trimming cut 3 bases from V and 4 bases from J; bases unmatched to any gene: 6. Germline values: CDR1 SNHLY, CDR2 FYNNEI. The CDR3 runs to 15 residues. The CDR3 nucleotides are TGTGCCAGCAGTGAGGAGGGGGCGAGGGGAAACACCATATATTTT. Residues: CASSEEGARGNTIYF. Filled out from reference TRBV2 and TRBJ1-3, the complete variable domain reads EPEVTQTPSHQVTQMGQEVILRCVPISNHLYFYWYRQILGQKVEFLVSFYNNEISEKSEIFDDQFSVERPDGSNFTLKIRSTKLEDSAMYFCASSEEGARGNTIYFGEGSWLTVV.

The chain employs TRBV29-1 and TRBJ1-1, with 7 bases matching TRBD1. CDR3 length: 12 residues. Germline CDR1 reads SQVTM; CDR2 reads ANQGSEA. Trimming removed 6 bases from V and 3 bases from J; junction bases left unmatched: 4. This CDR3 is CSVVGTDTEAFF. DNA for the CDR3: TGCAGCGTAGTCGGGACAGACACTGAAGCTTTCTTT.

V usage is TRBV7-3 and J usage is TRBJ1-2; TRBD1 matches at 9 bases. The J segment lost 4 bases and the V segment lost 5 bases, leaving 8 bases of the junction unmatched. Germline CDR1 and CDR2: SGHTA and FQGTGA. The CDR3 has 15 amino acids. As DNA, the CDR3 is TGTGCCAGCAGCGGAAACAGGGGGCTCGCCTATGGCTACACCTTC. It is translated as CASSGNRGLAYGYTF. The complete variable domain, with remaining parts taken from reference TRBV7-3 and TRBJ1-2, reads GAGVSQTPSNKVTEKGKYVELRCDPISGHTALYWYRQSLGQGPEFLIYFQGTGAADDSGLPNDRFFAVRPEGSVSTLKIQRTERGDSAVYLCASSGNRGLAYGYTFGSGTRLTVV.

This clone has just one count. J is TRBJ2-7 and V is TRBV6-1; 7 positions match TRBD2. CDR1 MNHNS and CDR2 SASEGT come from the germline V gene. There are 19 residues in the CDR3. The trim removed 2 bases at V and 2 bases at J, leaving 18 bases unmatched. The CDR3: CASSEKRWGGAGGTYEQYF. In DNA, the CDR3 is TGTGCCAGCAGTGAAAAAAGGTGGGGAGGCGCCGGGGGGACCTACGAGCAGTACTTC.

The chain uses TRBV19 and TRBJ2-5; tentatively, D is TRBD2 (6 bases). With 4 bases removed from V and 3 bases from J, the gap between germline ends came to 12 bases. This CDR3 comprises 14 residues. Per germline, CDR1 LNHDA and CDR2 SQIVND (reference sequence). The CDR3 sequence is CASSSRDLEETQYF. The DNA of the CDR3 is TGTGCCAGTAGTAGCCGGGACTTGGAAGAGACCCAGTACTTC.

The chain uses TRBV27 and TRBJ2-4; 7 nucleotides align to TRBD1. This CDR3 spans 15 amino acids. The junction had 10 bases not matched to a gene; V was cut back by 2 bases and J by 9 bases. Germline CDR1 and CDR2: MNHEY and SMNVEV (reference sequence). This CDR3 is CASSLTQTGLGIQYF. CDR3 DNA sequence: TGTGCCAGCAGTTTAACCCAGACAGGGTTAGGCATTCAGTACTTC.

This sequence joins TRBV2 and TRBJ1-2, with a possible D match to TRBD1 (5 bases). CDR1 and CDR2 (germline): SNHLY, FYNNEI. The ends were cut back, 9 bases at V and 1 base at J, with 21 bases in the middle. The CDR3 covers 16 residues. CDR3: CASYGHQQPYNYGYTF. The CDR3 DNA sequence: TGTGCCAGTTATGGACACCAGCAACCCTATAACTATGGCTACACCTTC.

This clone was recorded only once. The gene calls are TRBV6-1 and TRBJ2-3, with 10 bases aligning to TRBD2. This CDR3 is 17 amino acids long. Germline CDR1 MNHNS, CDR2 SASEGT. V shed 3 bases and J 2 bases; nucleotides not matched to a gene: 8. This CDR3 is CASSELASGGLTDTQYF. The DNA of the CDR3 is TGTGCCAGCAGTGAGTTGGCTAGCGGGGGTCTCACAGATACGCAGTATTTT.

This rearrangement joins TRBV4-2 to TRBJ2-3; 8 bases agree with TRBD1. CDR3 length: 15 amino acids. Trimming cost V 3 bases and J 1 base; bases outside gene matches: 3. Germline V gene lookup returns CDR1 LGHNA and CDR2 YNFKEQ. The CDR3 loop reads CASSQAGGGTDTQYF. The CDR3 DNA sequence: TGTGCCAGCAGCCAGGCAGGGGGCGGCACAGATACGCAGTATTTT.

The gene calls are TRBV3-1 (or the pseudogene TRBV3-2) and TRBJ1-4, with unresolved D. The CDR3 extends over 16 amino acids. From germline, CDR1 is LGHDT and CDR2 YNNKEL (reference sequence). V lost 4 bases and J lost 0, with 12 bases in between. CDR3 in DNA: TGTGCCAGCAGCCCTGGAGCGTCTGCAACTAATGAAAAACTGTTTTTT. Translation gives CASSPGASATNEKLFF.

The chain joins TRBV19 to TRBJ2-7, with 9 bases matching TRBD1. This CDR3 comprises 15 residues. The germline V gene encodes CDR1 LNHDA and CDR2 SQIVND (reference sequence). The V segment lost 5 bases and the J segment 2 bases; nucleotides outside the gene matches: 7. The CDR3 sequence is CASSVGTGITYEQYF. The CDR3 DNA reads as TGTGCCAGTAGTGTCGGGACAGGGATCACCTACGAGCAGTACTTC.

The J gene is TRBJ1-6, the V gene TRBV6-5; D may be TRBD1 (5 bases). Germline assignment: CDR1 MNHEY and CDR2 SVGAGI. CDR3 length: 15 residues. Trimming removed 2 bases from V and 9 bases from J, with 14 bases in between. CDR3 sequence: CASSYEGGGGSPLHF. DNA of the CDR3: TGTGCCAGCAGTTACGAAGGTGGGGGGGGTTCACCCCTCCACTTT.

The J gene is TRBJ1-1, the V gene TRBV5-1; no definite D call. The CDR3 is made up of 16 amino acids. V was shortened by 3 bases and J by 1 base, with 16 bases between the two germline ends. The germline CDR1 and CDR2 sequences are SGHRS and YFSETQ. The CDR3 nucleotides are TGCGCCAGCAGCTCCGTCAGAGGTGAGGGGAACACTGAAGCTTTCTTT. This translates into CASSSVRGEGNTEAFF. The variable domain in full, completed from reference TRBV5-1 and TRBJ1-1, reads KAGVTQTPRYLIKTRGQQVTLSCSPISGHRSVSWYQQTPGQGLQFLFEYFSETQRNKGNFPGRFSGRQFSNSRSEMNVSTLELGDSALYLCASSSVRGEGNTEAFFGQGTRLTVV.

The J gene is TRBJ2-7, the V gene TRBV3-1 (or the pseudogene TRBV3-2); 9 nucleotides match TRBD1. The CDR3 loop spans 14 amino acids. The germline V gene has CDR1 LGHDT and CDR2 YNNKEL (reference sequence). The J segment lost 6 bases and the V segment lost 2 bases, leaving 5 bases of the junction unmatched. CDR3 protein: CASSQWNRGREQYF. The CDR3 bases are TGTGCCAGCAGCCAATGGAACAGGGGGCGCGAGCAGTACTTC.

V gene TRBV10-2 combines with J gene TRBJ2-5; possible D gene TRBD2, 6 bases. The CDR3 spans 14 residues. Trimming took off 6 bases at V and 1 base at J, with 12 bases between the two ends. Germline V CDR1 and CDR2: WSHSY, SAAADI. CDR3 nucleotides: TGCGCCAGCAGGCGGGGAATTCTCCAAGAGACCCAGTACTTC. This gives the protein CASRRGILQETQYF.

About this clone itself: The sample has other DNA sequences that encode this CDR3 too. The chain uses TRBV28 and TRBJ2-7; 8 nucleotides align to TRBD2. From germline, CDR1 is MDHEN and CDR2 SYDVKM. J gave up 3 bases and V 5 bases, and 6 bases lay outside the gene matches. The length of the CDR3 is 14 residues. The CDR3 reads CASSPSGGYYEQYF. CDR3 nucleotides: TGTGCCAGCAGTCCTTCGGGGGGGTACTACGAGCAGTACTTC.

This clone was seen only a few times. The gene calls are TRBV15 and TRBJ2-6; TRBD1 matches at 7 bases. Germline CDR1 and CDR2: LNHNV and YYDKDF (reference sequence). With 5 bases clipped from V and 0 bases from J, the junction kept 10 bases outside the gene matches. The CDR3 covers 18 residues. This chain's CDR3 is CATSEELTGYSGANVLTF. DNA of the CDR3: TGTGCCACCAGCGAAGAACTGACAGGGTACTCTGGGGCCAACGTCCTGACTTTC.

The chain is built from TRBV3-1 (or the pseudogene TRBV3-2) and TRBJ1-1; TRBD1 might be the D (5 bases). Germline assignment: CDR1 LGHDT and CDR2 YNNKEL (reference sequence). Trimming left V 3 bases short and J 1 base short, with 9 bases between. The CDR3 covers 14 residues. The CDR3 loop reads CASSQRQWNTEAFF. Written as DNA, the CDR3 is TGTGCCAGCAGCCAGCGACAGTGGAACACTGAAGCTTTCTTT.

This clone was seen a handful of times. The chain uses TRBV25-1 and TRBJ1-4; 7 bases agree with TRBD1. There are 14 residues in the CDR3. V trimming: 4 bases; J trimming: 5 bases; junction bases outside the gene matches: 4. From germline, CDR1 is MGHDK and CDR2 SYGVNS. The CDR3 DNA reads as TGTGCCAGCAGTGGTGACAGGGAGAATGAAAAACTGTTTTTT. The encoded protein is CASSGDRENEKLFF.

The J gene is TRBJ2-2, the V gene TRBV19; tentatively, D is TRBD1 (6 bases). The CDR3 sequence is 14 residues long. V gave up 9 bases and J gave up 2 bases, with 13 bases separating them. Germline CDR1 LNHDA, CDR2 SQIVND (reference sequence). CDR3 residues: CASRRTANTGELFF. Here the CDR3 DNA reads TGTGCCAGCCGCCGGACAGCTAACACCGGGGAGCTGTTTTTT.

V and J are TRBV5-1 and TRBJ2-3; D gene unclear. CDR1 is SGHRS, CDR2 YFSETQ, per germline. The CDR3 contains 13 residues. With 1 base removed from V and 4 bases from J, the gap between germline ends came to 7 bases. CDR3 amino acids: CASSLPEPDTQYF. The CDR3 region has the DNA TGCGCCAGCAGCTTGCCAGAACCAGATACGCAGTATTTT.

Concerning this clone itself: Other DNA sequences from this sample encode an identical CDR3 as well. The chain couples TRBV7-9 to TRBJ1-5; TRBD1 is a possible D gene (6 bases). Germline CDR1 SEHNR, CDR2 FQNEAQ (reference sequence). V was cut by 2 bases and J by 4 bases, with 6 bases left in between. The CDR3 is made up of 13 amino acids. CDR3 in amino acids: CASSLTGNQPQHF. The CDR3 DNA follows: TGTGCCAGCAGCTTAACAGGGAATCAGCCCCAGCATTTT.

The J gene is TRBJ1-5, the V gene TRBV5-1; TRBD1 matches at 8 bases. V lost 4 bases, J lost 4 bases, and 10 bases stayed unmatched. Per the germline V gene, CDR1 is SGHRS and CDR2 is YFSETQ. The CDR3 covers 16 residues. The CDR3 region has the DNA TGCGCCAGCAGCCCCGGTTTTGGACAGGGAAATCAGCCCCAGCATTTT. Encoded protein: CASSPGFGQGNQPQHF.

V and J are TRBV12-3 or TRBV12-4 and TRBJ1-1; D is undetermined. The germline V and J ends were trimmed by 9 bases and 12 bases, with 17 bases remaining between them. This CDR3 has 11 residues. The CDR3 nucleotides read TGTGCCAGTACGGCCCGGGGAGTTTCTTTCTTT. Translated, it gives CASTARGVSFF.

This sequence joins TRBV5-8 and TRBJ2-7, with TRBD1 as a possible D gene (7 bases). Germline CDR1 is SGHTS and CDR2 is YDEGEE. The CDR3 is 15 amino acids. Trimming removed 6 bases at V and 3 bases at J, with 19 bases between. For the CDR3, the DNA is TGTGCCAGCACCCGGACAGGCGGAGGGCGCTACGAGCAGTACTTC. This sequence encodes CASTRTGGGRYEQYF.

The J gene is TRBJ2-5, the V gene TRBV27, with 9 bases matching TRBD2. Germline values: CDR1 MNHEY, CDR2 SMNVEV (reference sequence). This CDR3 comprises 19 residues. Trimming cost V 6 bases and J 1 base; bases outside gene matches: 18. The CDR3 reads CASSSRSPLTSGVQETQYF. CDR3 DNA: TGTGCCAGCAGCTCCCGATCCCCTTTGACTAGCGGAGTCCAAGAGACCCAGTACTTC.